This T cell receptor beta chain appears in the sequencing data of a study of STAT5B mutations in CD4+ large granular lymphocyte leukemia. Looked up from germline, CDR1 is MDHEN and CDR2 is SYDVKM. The germline V and J ends were trimmed by 4 bases and 5 bases, with 8 bases remaining between them. The CDR3 covers 12 residues. About this clone: Antigen specificity is unknown.

Study-level results: TRBV06-family usage was enriched in top patient clones (8/27) versus controls (2/35).

Here immunoSEQ multiplex PCR was the method, and the copy in TCRdb shows in-frame clones only, minus some. Of around 34,000 clones listed, approximately 80% are singletons. The clonotype comes from a human donor in good health. The chain couples TRBV28 to TRBJ1-2; unclear D gene. Sequenced sample: CD4+ T cells from blood buffy coats. The DNA for the CDR3 is TGTGCCAGCAGTTCTTGGGGTTATGGCTACACCTTC. Protein: CASSSWGYGYTF.